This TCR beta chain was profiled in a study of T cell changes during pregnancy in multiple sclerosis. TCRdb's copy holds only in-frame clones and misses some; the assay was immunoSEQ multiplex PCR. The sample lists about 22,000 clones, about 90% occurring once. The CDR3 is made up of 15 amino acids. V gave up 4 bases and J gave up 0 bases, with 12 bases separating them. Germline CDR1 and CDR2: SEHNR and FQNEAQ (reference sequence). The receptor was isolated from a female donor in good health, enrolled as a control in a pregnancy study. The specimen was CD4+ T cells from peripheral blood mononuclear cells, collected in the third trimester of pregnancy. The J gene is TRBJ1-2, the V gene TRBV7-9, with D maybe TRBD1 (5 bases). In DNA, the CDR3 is TGTGCCAGCAGCTCCGCCGGGACTCCTAACTATGGCTACACCTTC. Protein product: CASSSAGTPNYGYTF.